The TCR beta chain under discussion was sequenced for a study of cytomegalovirus exposure and HLA in healthy donors. Study-wide points: The classifier, whose performance was assessed in both the original and validation cohorts, reportedly diagnosed cytomegalovirus status with high specificity and sensitivity. As a later analysis showed, a missense DCLRE1C variant was linked to trimming of TCR beta V- and J-genes. There were several of the most significant clusters that appeared linked to common viral pathogens in a later analysis. Earlier analysis yielded a pattern in which most TCR beta V segments were productive about 90% or about 30% of the time.

PCR involved 60 Vbeta and 13 Jbeta primers. The method was immunoSEQ multiplex PCR; TCRdb's version includes in-frame clones alone and lacks a portion of them. The sample consists of about 98,000 clones, around 67% of them appearing once. About this clone: The antigen is undetermined.

The V gene lost 6 bases and the J gene lost 4 bases, with 16 bases spanning the gap. Germline loops: CDR1 MRHNA, CDR2 SNTAGT. The CDR3 totals 15 residues. The V gene is TRBV6-4, the J gene TRBJ1-5; D is possibly TRBD1 (6 bases). The clonotype comes from a man between 45 and 60 years old in good health and CMV-seronegative. Sequencing used PBMCs. The CDR3: CASRTGGGDNQPQHF. The CDR3 DNA reads TGTGCCAGCAGGACAGGTGGGGGGGATAATCAGCCCCAGCATTTT.